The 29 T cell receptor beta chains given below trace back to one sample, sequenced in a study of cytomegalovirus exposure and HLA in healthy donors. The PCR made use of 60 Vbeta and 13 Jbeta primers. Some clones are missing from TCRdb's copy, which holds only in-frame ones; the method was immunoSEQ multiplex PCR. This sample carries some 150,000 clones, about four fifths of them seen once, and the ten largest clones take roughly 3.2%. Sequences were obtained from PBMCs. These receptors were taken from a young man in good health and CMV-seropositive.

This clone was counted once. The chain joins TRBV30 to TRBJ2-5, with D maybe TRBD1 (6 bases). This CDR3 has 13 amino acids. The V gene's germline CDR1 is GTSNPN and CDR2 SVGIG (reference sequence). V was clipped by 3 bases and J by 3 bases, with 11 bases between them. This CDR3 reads CAWSGQPEETQYF. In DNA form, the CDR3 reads TGTGCCTGGAGCGGACAGCCCGAAGAGACCCAGTACTTC.

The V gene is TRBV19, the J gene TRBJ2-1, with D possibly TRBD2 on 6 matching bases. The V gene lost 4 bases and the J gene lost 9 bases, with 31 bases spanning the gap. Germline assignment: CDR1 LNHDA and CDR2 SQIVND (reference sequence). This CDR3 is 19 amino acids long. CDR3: CASSNPPHKTRVPHREQFF. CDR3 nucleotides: TGTGCCAGTAGTAACCCCCCTCACAAGACTAGAGTCCCACACCGTGAGCAGTTCTTC.

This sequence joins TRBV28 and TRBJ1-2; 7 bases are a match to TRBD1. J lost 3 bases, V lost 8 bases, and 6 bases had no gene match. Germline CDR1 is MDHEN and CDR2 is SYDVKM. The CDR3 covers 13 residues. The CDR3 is CASLQGHDYGYTF. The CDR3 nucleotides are TGTGCCAGCTTACAGGGGCACGACTATGGCTACACCTTC.

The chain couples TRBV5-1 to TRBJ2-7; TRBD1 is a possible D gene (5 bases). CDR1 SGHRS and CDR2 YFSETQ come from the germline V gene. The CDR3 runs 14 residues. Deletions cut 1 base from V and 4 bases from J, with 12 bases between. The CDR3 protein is CASSLPGSAYEQYF. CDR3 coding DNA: TGCGCCAGCAGCTTGCCAGGGTCGGCGTACGAGCAGTACTTC.

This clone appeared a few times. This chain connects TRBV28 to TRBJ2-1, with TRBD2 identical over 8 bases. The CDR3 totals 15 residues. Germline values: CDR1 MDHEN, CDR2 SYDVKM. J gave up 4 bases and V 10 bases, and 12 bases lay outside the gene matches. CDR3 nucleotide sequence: TGTGCCACCAAGAGCTTAGCGGGGACATACAATGAGCAGTTCTTC. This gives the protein CATKSLAGTYNEQFF.

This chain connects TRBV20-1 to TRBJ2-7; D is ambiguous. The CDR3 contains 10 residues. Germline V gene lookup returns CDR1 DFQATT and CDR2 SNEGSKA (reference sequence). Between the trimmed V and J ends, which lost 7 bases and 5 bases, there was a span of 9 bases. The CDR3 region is CSVFQNEQYF. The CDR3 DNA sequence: TGCAGTGTATTTCAGAACGAGCAGTACTTC.

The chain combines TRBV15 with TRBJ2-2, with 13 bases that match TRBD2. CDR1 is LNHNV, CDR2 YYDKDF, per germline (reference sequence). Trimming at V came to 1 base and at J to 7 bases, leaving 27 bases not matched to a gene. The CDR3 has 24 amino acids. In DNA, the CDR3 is TGTGCCACCAGCAGAGCGGGAACATTGGCAGGGACCGGACTAGCGGGAGATTATATCGGGGAGCTGTTTTTT. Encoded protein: CATSRAGTLAGTGLAGDYIGELFF.

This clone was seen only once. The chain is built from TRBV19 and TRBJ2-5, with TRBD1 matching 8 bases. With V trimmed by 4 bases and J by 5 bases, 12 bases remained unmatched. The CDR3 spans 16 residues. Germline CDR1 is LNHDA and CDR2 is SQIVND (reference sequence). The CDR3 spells CASSTGDRGLGETQYF. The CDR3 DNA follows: TGTGCCAGTAGTACCGGAGACAGGGGTTTAGGGGAGACCCAGTACTTC.

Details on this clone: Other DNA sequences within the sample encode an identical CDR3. The CDR3 here is CASSFSRGPIYGYTF. Here the CDR3 DNA reads TGTGCCAGCAGTTTTAGCAGGGGGCCAATCTATGGCTACACCTTC. The chain carries TRBV5-6 and TRBJ1-2; TRBD1 matches 8 bases. CDR1 and CDR2 (germline): SGHDT, YYEEEE. The V segment lost 5 bases and the J segment 4 bases; nucleotides outside the gene matches: 10. This CDR3 contains 15 residues.

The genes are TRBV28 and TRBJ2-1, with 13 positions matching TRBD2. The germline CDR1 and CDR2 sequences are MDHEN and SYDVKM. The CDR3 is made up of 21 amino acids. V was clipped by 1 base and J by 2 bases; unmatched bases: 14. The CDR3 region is CASSLSRGLAGQSKAYNEQFF. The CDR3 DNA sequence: TGTGCCAGCAGTTTATCCCGGGGACTAGCGGGGCAATCTAAGGCCTACAATGAGCAGTTCTTC.

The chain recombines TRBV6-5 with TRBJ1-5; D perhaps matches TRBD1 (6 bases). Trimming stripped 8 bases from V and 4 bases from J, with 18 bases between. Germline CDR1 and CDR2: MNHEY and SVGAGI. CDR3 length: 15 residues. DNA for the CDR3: TGTGCCAGCCCTAAAGGGGGTAGGGATAATCAGCCCCAGCATTTT. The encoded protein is CASPKGGRDNQPQHF.

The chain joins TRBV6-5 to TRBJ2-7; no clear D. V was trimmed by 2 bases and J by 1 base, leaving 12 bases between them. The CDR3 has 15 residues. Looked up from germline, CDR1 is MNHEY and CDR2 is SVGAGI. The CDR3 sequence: CASSYDPDGSYEQYF. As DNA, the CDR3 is TGTGCCAGCAGTTACGACCCTGACGGGTCCTACGAGCAGTACTTC.

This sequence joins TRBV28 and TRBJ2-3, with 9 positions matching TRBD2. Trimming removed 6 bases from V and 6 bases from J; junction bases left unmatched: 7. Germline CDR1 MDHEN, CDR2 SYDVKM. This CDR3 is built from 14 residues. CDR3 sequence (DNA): TGTGCCAGCAGGGCTAGCGGGGTCCGGGATACGCAGTATTTT. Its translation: CASRASGVRDTQYF.

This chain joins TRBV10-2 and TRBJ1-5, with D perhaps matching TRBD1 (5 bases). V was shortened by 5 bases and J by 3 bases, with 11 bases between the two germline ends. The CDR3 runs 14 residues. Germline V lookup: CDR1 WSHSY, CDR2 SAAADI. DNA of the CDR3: TGCGCCAGCAGTAGCACAGGCGACAATCAGCCCCAGCATTTT. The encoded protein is CASSSTGDNQPQHF.

Here the CDR3 reads CASSADRNTEAFF. As DNA, the CDR3 is TGTGCCAGCAGTGCAGACAGGAACACTGAAGCTTTCTTT. The chain combines TRBV6-1 with TRBJ1-1; perhaps TRBD1 as D (5 bases). CDR1 and CDR2 (germline): MNHNS, SASEGT. This CDR3 is built from 13 residues. The V gene lost 4 bases and the J gene lost 1 base, with 7 bases spanning the gap.

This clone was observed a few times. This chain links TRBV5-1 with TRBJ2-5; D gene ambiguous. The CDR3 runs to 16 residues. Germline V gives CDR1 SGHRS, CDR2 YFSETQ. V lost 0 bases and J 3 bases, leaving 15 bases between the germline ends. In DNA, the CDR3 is TGCGCCAGCAGCTTGGCACCAGGTCAGAGAAAAGAGACCCAGTACTTC. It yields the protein CASSLAPGQRKETQYF.

CDR3 in DNA: TGTGCCAGCAGTGAATTAAGCGGGAGCTACAATGAGCAGTTCTTC. Translation: CASSELSGSYNEQFF. The rearrangement uses TRBV25-1 and TRBJ2-1; 8 bases are a match to TRBD2. With V trimmed by 1 base and J by 3 bases, 2 bases remained unmatched. This CDR3 region has 15 residues. Germline V gene sequence: CDR1 MGHDK, CDR2 SYGVNS.

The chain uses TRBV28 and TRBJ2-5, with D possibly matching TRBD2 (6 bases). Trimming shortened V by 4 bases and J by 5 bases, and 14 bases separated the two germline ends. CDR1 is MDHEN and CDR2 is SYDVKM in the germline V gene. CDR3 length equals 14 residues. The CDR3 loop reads CASSSPGDWETQYF. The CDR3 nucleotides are TGTGCCAGCAGTTCCCCGGGAGATTGGGAGACCCAGTACTTC.

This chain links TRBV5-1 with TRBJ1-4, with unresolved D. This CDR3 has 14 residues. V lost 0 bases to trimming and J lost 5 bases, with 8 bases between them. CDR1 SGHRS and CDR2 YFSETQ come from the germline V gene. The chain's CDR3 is CASSLGLGNEKLFF. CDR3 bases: TGCGCCAGCAGCTTGGGACTAGGAAATGAAAAACTGTTTTTT. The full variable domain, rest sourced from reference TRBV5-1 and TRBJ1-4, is KAGVTQTPRYLIKTRGQQVTLSCSPISGHRSVSWYQQTPGQGLQFLFEYFSETQRNKGNFPGRFSGRQFSNSRSEMNVSTLELGDSALYLCASSLGLGNEKLFFGSGTQLSVL.

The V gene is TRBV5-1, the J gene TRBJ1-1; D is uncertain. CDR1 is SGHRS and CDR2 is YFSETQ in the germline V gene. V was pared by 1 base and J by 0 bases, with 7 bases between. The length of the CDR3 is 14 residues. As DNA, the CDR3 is TGCGCCAGCAGCTTGCGAGACTTGAACACTGAAGCTTTCTTT. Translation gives CASSLRDLNTEAFF. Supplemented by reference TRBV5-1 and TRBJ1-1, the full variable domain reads KAGVTQTPRYLIKTRGQQVTLSCSPISGHRSVSWYQQTPGQGLQFLFEYFSETQRNKGNFPGRFSGRQFSNSRSEMNVSTLELGDSALYLCASSLRDLNTEAFFGQGTRLTVV.

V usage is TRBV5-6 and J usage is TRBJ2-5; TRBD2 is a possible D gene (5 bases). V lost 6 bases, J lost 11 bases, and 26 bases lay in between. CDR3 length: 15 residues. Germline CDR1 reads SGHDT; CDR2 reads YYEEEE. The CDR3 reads CASTMSGRITKEQYF. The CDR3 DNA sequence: TGTGCCAGCACCATGAGCGGTCGGATAACTAAAGAGCAGTACTTC.

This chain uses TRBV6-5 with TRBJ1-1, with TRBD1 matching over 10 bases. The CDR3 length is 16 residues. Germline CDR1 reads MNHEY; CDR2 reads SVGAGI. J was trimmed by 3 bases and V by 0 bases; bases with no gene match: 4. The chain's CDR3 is CASSYSGTGVHTEAFF. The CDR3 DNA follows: TGTGCCAGCAGTTACTCCGGGACAGGGGTGCACACTGAAGCTTTCTTT.

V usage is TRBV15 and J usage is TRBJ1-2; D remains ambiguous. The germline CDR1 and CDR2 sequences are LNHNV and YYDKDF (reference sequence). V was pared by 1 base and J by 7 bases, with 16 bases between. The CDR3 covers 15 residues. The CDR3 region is CATSRGRDPLSGYTF. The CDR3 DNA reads TGTGCCACCAGCAGAGGTCGGGATCCCCTCAGTGGCTACACCTTC.

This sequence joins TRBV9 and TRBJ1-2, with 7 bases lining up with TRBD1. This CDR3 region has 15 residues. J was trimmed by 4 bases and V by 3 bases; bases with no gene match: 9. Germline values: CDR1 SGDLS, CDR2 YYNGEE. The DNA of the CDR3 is TGTGCCAGCAGCGGGAGGACAGGAACCCCCTATGGCTACACCTTC. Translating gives CASSGRTGTPYGYTF.

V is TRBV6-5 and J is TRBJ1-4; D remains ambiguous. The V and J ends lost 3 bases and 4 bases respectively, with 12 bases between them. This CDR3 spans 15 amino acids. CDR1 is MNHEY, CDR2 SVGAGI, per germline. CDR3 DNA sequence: TGTGCCAGCAGTTATTTCGGGGAGGGTAATGAAAAACTGTTTTTT. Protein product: CASSYFGEGNEKLFF.

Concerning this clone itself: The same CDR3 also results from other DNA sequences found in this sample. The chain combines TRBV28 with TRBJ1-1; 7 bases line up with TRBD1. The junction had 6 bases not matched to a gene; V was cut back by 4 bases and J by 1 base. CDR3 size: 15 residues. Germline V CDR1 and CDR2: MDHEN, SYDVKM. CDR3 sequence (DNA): TGTGCCAGCAGTTCCCAGGGGGTTGGGAACACTGAAGCTTTCTTT. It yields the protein CASSSQGVGNTEAFF.

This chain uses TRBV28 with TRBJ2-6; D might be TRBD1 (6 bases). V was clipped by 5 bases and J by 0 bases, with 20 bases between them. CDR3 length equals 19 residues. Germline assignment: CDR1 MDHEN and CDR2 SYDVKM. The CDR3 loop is CASSPFTRQARSGANVLTF. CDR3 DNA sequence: TGTGCCAGCAGTCCATTCACCCGACAGGCTCGCTCTGGGGCCAACGTCCTGACTTTC.

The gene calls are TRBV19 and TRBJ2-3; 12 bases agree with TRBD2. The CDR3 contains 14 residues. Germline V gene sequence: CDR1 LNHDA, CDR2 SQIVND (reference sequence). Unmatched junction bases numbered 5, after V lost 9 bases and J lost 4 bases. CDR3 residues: CASRLAGESDTQYF. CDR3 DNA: TGTGCCAGCCGACTAGCGGGAGAGTCAGATACGCAGTATTTT.

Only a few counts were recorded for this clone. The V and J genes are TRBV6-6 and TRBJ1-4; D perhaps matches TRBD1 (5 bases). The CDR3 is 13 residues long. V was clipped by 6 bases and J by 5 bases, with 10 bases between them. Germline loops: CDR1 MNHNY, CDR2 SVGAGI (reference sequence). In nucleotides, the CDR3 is TGTGCCAGCAGAGACAGTAGGAATGAAAAACTGTTTTTT. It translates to CASRDSRNEKLFF.